This TCR beta chain was sequenced during a study of T cells in severe cutaneous drug reactions (dated by TCRdb to 2018 to 2020). About the investigation overall: Between about 2011 and 2019, patients were recruited from Taiwan, Thailand and a European registry network. Only patients with a probable or definite SJS/TEN or DRESS diagnosis by RegiSCAR criteria were enrolled. The Naranjo algorithm and the ALDEN drug causality algorithm were used to identify the culprit drug. Blister fluids/cells, PBMC and other biological samples were taken from patients in the acute stage or the recovery stage. The study paired bulk TCR sequencing with single-cell sequencing, quantitative PCR validation, functional assays and transgenic mouse experiments. Libraries used iRepertoire multiplex PCR; authors cited a comparison showing similar capture of abundant clonotypes across iRepertoire and 5' RACE methods with or without UMI.

The germline V gene provides CDR1 SNHLY and CDR2 FYNNEI. The CDR3 holds 18 amino acids from the cysteine to the phenylalanine. The DNA is unrecorded. Study-wide conclusions, independent of this receptor: TRBV12-4 usage was strongly increased in CBZ-SJS/TEN patients, averaging about 30% in blister cells and about 4.9% in PBMC. According to the authors, further study is still needed to determine whether the public TCR generalizes to SJS/TEN caused by other drugs. All seven CBZ-SJS/TEN blister samples contained a public TCRbeta CDR3 (mean around 13%), which was undetectable or scarce in tolerant-control and healthy-donor PBMC.

Note on this clonotype: Its binding antigen is unknown.

Library preparation used the iRepertoire multiplex PCR system with TCR subtype-specific primers for both bulk and single-cell sequencing. Multiplex PCR with primers targeting V, D and J gene regions was used to generate bulk TCR beta libraries. Approximately 95-550 ng of RNA per sample was used as input for bulk TCR library preparation. Bulk TCR beta amplicons were sequenced on an Illumina MiSeq. As for the authors' bioinformatics: Sample misassignments and low-quality sequencing reads were removed through quality control steps. The amino acids lying between the V-gene Y[YFLI]C motif and the J-segment [FW]GXGT motif were defined as CDR3. CDR3 clonotypes and TRBV and TRBJ gene assignments were based on the IMGT database. TRBV expression in each sample was normalized to the mean expression of the same gene in PBMC from some 45 healthy donors. TCRdb reprocessed the reads, reporting each CDR3 protein sequence once and no DNA. None of the V and J calls come from the authors' own analysis; TCRdb made them. The data table for this sample lists 2,500 to 3,500 distinct CDR3 sequences. The ten largest clones take up about 53% of the sample.

Sequenced donors were patients with carbamazepine-induced Stevens-Johnson syndrome or toxic epidermal necrolysis (CBZ-SJS/TEN). Patients with drug-induced severe cutaneous adverse reactions had T cell receptor repertoires profiled by next-generation sequencing to look for drug-specific clonotypes. RNA was isolated either from blister cells of skin lesions or from peripheral blood mononuclear cells. The origin of this receptor is a human donor with toxic epidermal necrolysis, a severe cutaneous drug reaction. Sequenced sample: cells from a skin blister. The cell subset or site label here, explained by the study, means: unsorted cells from skin lesion blisters. The chain was built from TRBV2 and TRBJ2-1; TCRdb gives TRBD2 as the D gene, but with no DNA this cannot be confirmed. CDR3 sequence: CASPGGLAGGTSYNEQFF. Reference TRBV2 and TRBJ2-1 genes cover what lies past the CDR3, so the full variable domain is EPEVTQTPSHQVTQMGQEVILRCVPISNHLYFYWYRQILGQKVEFLVSFYNNEISEKSEIFDDQFSVERPDGSNFTLKIRSTKLEDSAMYFCASPGGLAGGTSYNEQFFGPGTRLTVL.